The 32 T cell receptor beta chains listed next were all sequenced from one sample in a study of blood T cell repertoires in COVID-19. Repertoires were generated with immunoSEQ multiplex PCR, while TCRdb's copy carries only in-frame clones and drops some. The sample records over 200,000 clones, 80% to 85% being singletons. Material for sequencing was peripheral blood. These receptors were collected from a human donor in a cohort sampled during active COVID-19.

This clone was seen only a few times. CDR3 amino acids: CASTPDWAAVEADRTF. DNA for the CDR3: TGTGCCAGCACCCCGGACTGGGCGGCAGTGGAGGCGGACAGGACCTTC. V usage is TRBV6-2 or TRBV6-3 and J usage is TRBJ1-2, with TRBD1 matching over 7 bases. Losses at the gene ends were 7 bases for V and 14 bases for J; bases not matched to a gene: 25. Germline CDR1 and CDR2: MNHEY and SVGEGT. This CDR3 spans 16 amino acids.

The chain combines TRBV6-5 with TRBJ2-7, with D hard to call. This CDR3 contains 14 residues. The V end was cut by 5 bases, the J end by 1 base, with 12 bases between. Germline values: CDR1 MNHEY, CDR2 SVGAGI. For the CDR3, the DNA is TGTGCCAGCAGTCAACGGGTAGGATCCTACGAGCAGTACTTC. It yields the protein CASSQRVGSYEQYF.

The rearrangement links TRBV7-2 to TRBJ2-7; 8 bases agree with TRBD2. The CDR3 length is 14 residues. J gave up 1 base and V 5 bases, and 4 bases lay outside the gene matches. CDR1 is SGHTA and CDR2 is FQGNSA in the germline V gene. For the CDR3, the DNA is TGTGCCAGCAGCAATAGCGGGACATCCTACGAGCAGTACTTC. It yields the protein CASSNSGTSYEQYF.

This chain connects TRBV12-3 or TRBV12-4 to TRBJ2-7; D is possibly TRBD2 (6 bases). The ends were cut back, 6 bases at V and 5 bases at J, with 14 bases in the middle. There are 13 residues in the CDR3. CDR3 residues: CASSSGTSHEQYF. CDR3 DNA: TGTGCCAGCAGCTCCGGGACTTCCCACGAGCAGTACTTC.

The chain links TRBV5-1 to TRBJ2-5; D ambiguous. Trimming stripped 4 bases from V and 0 bases from J, with 10 bases between. Germline assignment: CDR1 SGHRS and CDR2 YFSETQ. The CDR3 spans 14 residues. The CDR3 region is CASSRDGYQETQYF. CDR3 DNA: TGCGCCAGCAGCCGAGACGGGTACCAAGAGACCCAGTACTTC.

The chain couples TRBV7-9 to TRBJ1-1, with unresolved D. The CDR3 is 13 residues long. The germline V gene encodes CDR1 SEHNR and CDR2 FQNEAQ (reference sequence). Trimming took off 3 bases at V and 10 bases at J, with 15 bases between the two ends. Here the CDR3 reads CASSFTVGVGAFF. The CDR3 DNA follows: TGTGCCAGCAGCTTCACCGTAGGAGTGGGAGCTTTCTTT.

The gene calls are TRBV7-2 and TRBJ2-1; 12 nucleotides agree with TRBD2. The trim removed 5 bases at V and 10 bases at J, leaving 9 bases unmatched. The CDR3 runs to 15 residues. Germline CDR1 SGHTA, CDR2 FQGNSA. As DNA, the CDR3 is TGTGCCAGCAGCCTTCGACTAGCGGGAGTACAGGAGCAGTTCTTC. This sequence encodes CASSLRLAGVQEQFF.

V is TRBV5-1 and J is TRBJ2-7, with 7 bases lining up with TRBD2. In germline, CDR1 is SGHRS, CDR2 YFSETQ. The CDR3 runs to 15 residues. V lost 4 bases and J lost 2; bases outside the gene matches: 9. DNA for the CDR3: TGCGCCAGCAGCCCCGGGGGGACTGAGCCCTACGAGCAGTACTTC. Protein sequence: CASSPGGTEPYEQYF.

This clone was observed a few times. V and J are TRBV27 and TRBJ2-3; D gene unclear. Germline CDR1 reads MNHEY; CDR2 reads SMNVEV (reference sequence). The CDR3 totals 13 residues. V was shortened by 8 bases and J by 3 bases, with 12 bases between the two germline ends. The CDR3 DNA follows: TGTGCCAGCGGCGATCCGGGTACAGATACGCAGTATTTT. Translated, it gives CASGDPGTDTQYF.

A single count supports this clone. The gene calls are TRBV21-1 and TRBJ2-7; TRBD2 is the table's D call and was not checked against the DNA. TRBV21-1 constitutes a pseudogene. This CDR3 has 15 amino acids. CDR3 nucleotides: TGTGCCAGCAGCAAATGGCGGGAAGGGCGCTACGAGCAGTACTTC. It specifies CASSKWREGRYEQYF.

This chain joins TRBV4-2 and TRBJ2-7; a possible D gene is TRBD2 (5 bases). Germline V gene lookup returns CDR1 LGHNA and CDR2 YNFKEQ. The V end lost 4 bases, the J end lost 3 bases, and 13 bases lay between the germline ends. The length of the CDR3 is 14 residues. In DNA, the CDR3 is TGTGCCAGCAGCCTCCCCGGGCGGGTCTACGAGCAGTACTTC. This gives the protein CASSLPGRVYEQYF.

The chain joins TRBV5-1 to TRBJ2-4; D gene unclear. This CDR3 is built from 15 residues. V gave up 5 bases and J gave up 2 bases, with 14 bases separating them. Germline values: CDR1 SGHRS, CDR2 YFSETQ. CDR3 sequence: CASRSLTSTKNIQYF. CDR3 DNA: TGCGCCAGCAGATCTTTGACAAGCACCAAAAACATTCAGTACTTC.

By frequency in the sample, this clone is medium-sized. This chain connects TRBV14 to TRBJ2-3, with a weak D call TRBD2 (6 bases). This CDR3 region has 13 residues. Germline V gene lookup returns CDR1 SGHDN and CDR2 FVKESK. Between the trimmed V and J ends, which lost 4 bases and 14 bases, there was a span of 19 bases. CDR3: CASSLTGGGESYF. The DNA for the CDR3 is TGTGCCAGCAGCCTCACCGGAGGAGGGGAATCGTATTTT.

This clone was found a few times. The chain recombines TRBV6-2 or TRBV6-3 with TRBJ2-1, with 8 positions matching TRBD1. Looked up from germline, CDR1 is MNHEY and CDR2 is SVGEGT. V lost 4 bases, J lost 14 bases, and 10 bases stayed unmatched. The CDR3 has 13 amino acids. CDR3 region: CASSSHSGGGEFF. DNA for the CDR3: TGTGCCAGCAGTTCCCACTCAGGGGGCGGGGAGTTCTTC.

This chain links TRBV7-2 with TRBJ2-7, with 7 bases that match TRBD1. The germline V gene encodes CDR1 SGHTA and CDR2 FQGNSA. The CDR3 has 12 residues. The V and J ends lost 2 bases and 6 bases, in that order; junction bases with no gene match: 1. DNA of the CDR3: TGTGCCAGCAGCTTAAGGGGGCGCGAGCAGTACTTC. This encodes CASSLRGREQYF.

J is TRBJ1-1 and V is TRBV2, with D possibly being TRBD1 (5 bases). Trimming shortened V by 7 bases and J by 1 base, and 19 bases separated the two germline ends. The CDR3 length is 16 residues. Germline assignment: CDR1 SNHLY and CDR2 FYNNEI. CDR3 sequence (DNA): TGTGCCAGCATCAAGGGACTAAGGAGAGGGAACACTGAAGCTTTCTTT. It specifies CASIKGLRRGNTEAFF. Supplemented by reference TRBV2 and TRBJ1-1, the full variable domain reads EPEVTQTPSHQVTQMGQEVILRCVPISNHLYFYWYRQILGQKVEFLVSFYNNEISEKSEIFDDQFSVERPDGSNFTLKIRSTKLEDSAMYFCASIKGLRRGNTEAFFGQGTRLTVV.

The genes are TRBV6-5 and TRBJ1-1; 8 bases are a match to TRBD1. Looked up from germline, CDR1 is MNHEY and CDR2 is SVGAGI. Losses at the gene ends were 6 bases for V and 5 bases for J; bases not matched to a gene: 11. This CDR3 spans 15 amino acids. This CDR3 reads CASSPRTGSGTEAFF. The CDR3 coding sequence is TGTGCCAGCAGCCCCCGGACAGGGAGTGGAACTGAAGCTTTCTTT.

The gene calls are TRBV4-3 and TRBJ2-7; tentative D call: TRBD1 (6 bases). V lost 4 bases and J 2 bases, leaving 12 bases between the germline ends. Germline loops: CDR1 LGHNA, CDR2 YSLEER. There are 14 residues in the CDR3. The CDR3 DNA follows: TGCGCCAGCAGCCGGACAGCCGTTACCTACGAGCAGTACTTC. Translated: CASSRTAVTYEQYF.

The chain carries TRBV5-5 and TRBJ2-7; D ambiguous. The CDR3 covers 11 residues. Germline CDR1 is SGHKS and CDR2 is YYEKEE (reference sequence). Trimming took 4 bases from V and 3 from J, leaving 5 bases between them. CDR3 nucleotides: TGTGCCAGCAGCCTAAACTACGAGCAGTACTTC. It is translated as CASSLNYEQYF.

This clone came up a few times. The chain employs TRBV7-2 and TRBJ2-5; 8 bases match TRBD1. Germline trimming cut 6 bases from V and 4 bases from J; bases unmatched to any gene: 13. The CDR3 runs 16 residues. Germline assignment: CDR1 SGHTA and CDR2 FQGNSA. The CDR3 DNA reads TGTGCCAGCAGTTGGACAGGGAGAATGGGTGGAGAGACCCAGTACTTC. This encodes CASSWTGRMGGETQYF.

V is TRBV19 and J is TRBJ2-7; 10 nucleotides line up with TRBD2. The CDR3 runs 15 residues. The germline CDR1 and CDR2 sequences are LNHDA and SQIVND (reference sequence). Trimming at V came to 3 bases and at J to 0 bases, leaving 2 bases not matched to a gene. The CDR3 region is CASSILAGVSYEQYF. CDR3 DNA: TGTGCCAGTAGTATCCTAGCGGGAGTCTCCTACGAGCAGTACTTC.

This clone was counted once. The chain combines TRBV28 with TRBJ2-7; 10 bases align to TRBD1. The length of the CDR3 is 15 residues. V trimming: 6 bases; J trimming: 7 bases; junction bases outside the gene matches: 12. In germline, CDR1 is MDHEN, CDR2 SYDVKM. The CDR3 bases are TGTGCCAGCAGAGCACCGGGACAGGGGACGGGTGAGCAGTACTTC. It translates to CASRAPGQGTGEQYF.

As to this clone: With only one base between it and a far larger clone, this is likely a read error. The rearrangement links TRBV28 to TRBJ2-7; perhaps TRBD1 as D (5 bases). Germline V gives CDR1 MDHEN, CDR2 SYDVKM. V lost 6 bases to trimming and J lost 2 bases, with 11 bases between them. The CDR3 consists of 13 residues. The CDR3 loop reads CASRLDSPYEQYF. The CDR3 DNA sequence: TGTGCCAGCAGGTTAGACAGCCCCTACGAGCAGTACTTC.

The chain combines TRBV5-4 with TRBJ2-1; TRBD1 aligns across 7 bases. This CDR3 contains 16 residues. The germline V gene encodes CDR1 SGHNT and CDR2 YYREEE (reference sequence). V lost 4 bases to trimming and J lost 4 bases; unmatched junction nucleotides: 11. CDR3 in DNA: TGTGCCAGCAGCAGTGAACAGGGGCTAAGGTACAATGAGCAGTTCTTC. It codes for CASSSEQGLRYNEQFF.

V is TRBV19 and J is TRBJ2-5, with 9 bases matching TRBD1. The J segment lost 5 bases and the V segment lost 7 bases, leaving 11 bases of the junction unmatched. CDR3 length: 15 residues. Germline V gene lookup returns CDR1 LNHDA and CDR2 SQIVND (reference sequence). CDR3 protein: CASTRTGVELETQYF. The CDR3 DNA is TGTGCCAGTACTAGGACAGGGGTCGAGTTGGAGACCCAGTACTTC.

This clone was observed many times. The chain links TRBV28 to TRBJ1-2; TRBD1 might be the D (6 bases). V was trimmed by 5 bases and J by 3 bases, leaving 10 bases between them. CDR3 size: 13 residues. The germline CDR1 and CDR2 sequences are MDHEN and SYDVKM. CDR3 in DNA: TGTGCCAGCAGTAAACAGGGTGACTATGGCTACACCTTC. Translating gives CASSKQGDYGYTF.

This chain joins TRBV4-3 and TRBJ2-7, with D maybe TRBD2 (5 bases). Germline CDR1 is LGHNA and CDR2 is YSLEER. With 4 bases removed from V and 3 bases from J, the gap between germline ends came to 13 bases. The CDR3 has 14 amino acids. The CDR3 loop reads CASSPDPGDYEQYF. The CDR3, as DNA: TGCGCCAGCAGCCCCGACCCCGGGGACTACGAGCAGTACTTC.

The CDR3 here is CASSYSPTRNFHNEQFF. The CDR3 coding sequence is TGTGCCAGCAGTTACTCCCCGACTAGGAACTTTCACAATGAGCAGTTCTTC. V gene TRBV6-2 or TRBV6-3 combines with J gene TRBJ2-1; D might be TRBD2 (6 bases). The CDR3 spans 17 residues. From germline, CDR1 is MNHEY and CDR2 SVGEGT. V lost 0 bases to trimming and J lost 5 bases, with 17 bases between them.

V usage is TRBV5-5 and J usage is TRBJ2-5; 8 bases map to TRBD1. The V gene's germline CDR1 is SGHKS and CDR2 YYEKEE (reference sequence). After removal of 2 bases from V and 1 base from J, the junction contained 4 bases not matched to a gene. This CDR3 contains 15 residues. The CDR3 coding sequence is TGTGCCAGCAGCTTCAGTGGACAGGGCCAAGAGACCCAGTACTTC. The encoded protein is CASSFSGQGQETQYF.

The rearrangement joins TRBV5-1 to TRBJ2-5; possibly TRBD2 for D (5 bases). V lost 0 bases to trimming and J lost 3 bases, with 9 bases between them. The V gene's germline CDR1 is SGHRS and CDR2 YFSETQ. CDR3 size: 14 residues. The CDR3, as DNA: TGCGCCAGCAGCTTGGTGGGAGCGGAAGAGACCCAGTACTTC. It is translated as CASSLVGAEETQYF.

J is TRBJ1-6 and V is TRBV2; D is perhaps TRBD1 (6 bases). V was trimmed by 1 base and J by 9 bases, leaving 16 bases between them. This CDR3 is 16 amino acids long. Germline V gene data show CDR1 as SNHLY and CDR2 as FYNNEI. Here the CDR3 reads CASSEVGASRISPLHF. The CDR3 coding sequence is TGTGCCAGCAGTGAAGTGGGGGCCTCAAGGATTTCACCCCTCCACTTT. The entire variable domain, with the rest obtained from reference TRBV2 and TRBJ1-6, is as follows: EPEVTQTPSHQVTQMGQEVILRCVPISNHLYFYWYRQILGQKVEFLVSFYNNEISEKSEIFDDQFSVERPDGSNFTLKIRSTKLEDSAMYFCASSEVGASRISPLHFGNGTRLTVT.

The chain joins TRBV6-5 to TRBJ1-5; D uncertain. CDR1 is MNHEY, CDR2 SVGAGI, per germline. The CDR3 sequence is 12 residues long. V lost 5 bases, J lost 4 bases, and 6 bases lay in between. CDR3: CASSPLNQPQHF. The DNA for the CDR3 is TGTGCCAGCAGTCCTCTTAATCAGCCCCAGCATTTT.